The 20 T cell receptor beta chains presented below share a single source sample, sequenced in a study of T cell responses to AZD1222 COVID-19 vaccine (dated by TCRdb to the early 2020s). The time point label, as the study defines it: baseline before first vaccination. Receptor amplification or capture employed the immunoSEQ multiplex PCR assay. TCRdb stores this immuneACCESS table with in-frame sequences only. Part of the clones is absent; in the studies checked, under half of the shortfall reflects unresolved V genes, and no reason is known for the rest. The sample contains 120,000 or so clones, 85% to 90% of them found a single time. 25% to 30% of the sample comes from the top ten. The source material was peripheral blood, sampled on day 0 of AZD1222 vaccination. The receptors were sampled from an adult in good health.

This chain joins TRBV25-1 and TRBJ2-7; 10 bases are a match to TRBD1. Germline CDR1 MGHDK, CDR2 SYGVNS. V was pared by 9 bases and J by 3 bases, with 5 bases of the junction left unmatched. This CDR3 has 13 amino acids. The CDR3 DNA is TGTGCCAGTTCCGGACAGGGGGACTACGAGCAGTACTTC. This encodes CASSGQGDYEQYF.

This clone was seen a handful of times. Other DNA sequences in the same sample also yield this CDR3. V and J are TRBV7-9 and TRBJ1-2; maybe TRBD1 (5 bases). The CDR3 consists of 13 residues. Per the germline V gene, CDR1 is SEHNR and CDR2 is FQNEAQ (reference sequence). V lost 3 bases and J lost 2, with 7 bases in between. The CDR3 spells CASSLGQNYGYTF. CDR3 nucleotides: TGTGCCAGCAGCTTGGGGCAGAACTATGGCTACACCTTC.

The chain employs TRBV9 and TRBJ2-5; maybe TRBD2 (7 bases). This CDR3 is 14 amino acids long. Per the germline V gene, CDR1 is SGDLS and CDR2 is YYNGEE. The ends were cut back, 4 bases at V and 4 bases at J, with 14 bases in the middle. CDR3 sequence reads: CASSIEGGRETQYF. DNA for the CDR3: TGTGCCAGCAGCATAGAGGGGGGGCGAGAGACCCAGTACTTC.

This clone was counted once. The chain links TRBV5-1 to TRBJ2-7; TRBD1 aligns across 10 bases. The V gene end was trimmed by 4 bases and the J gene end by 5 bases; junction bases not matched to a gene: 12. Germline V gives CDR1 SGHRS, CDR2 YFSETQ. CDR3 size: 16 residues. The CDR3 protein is CASSPRRWGQGNEQYF. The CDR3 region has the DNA TGCGCCAGCAGCCCCCGGAGGTGGGGACAGGGGAACGAGCAGTACTTC.

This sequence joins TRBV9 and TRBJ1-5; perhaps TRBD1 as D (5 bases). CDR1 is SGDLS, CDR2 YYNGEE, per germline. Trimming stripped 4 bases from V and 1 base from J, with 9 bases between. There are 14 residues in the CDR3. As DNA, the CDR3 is TGTGCCAGCAGCCAGGGACTGAGCAATCAGCCCCAGCATTTT. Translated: CASSQGLSNQPQHF.

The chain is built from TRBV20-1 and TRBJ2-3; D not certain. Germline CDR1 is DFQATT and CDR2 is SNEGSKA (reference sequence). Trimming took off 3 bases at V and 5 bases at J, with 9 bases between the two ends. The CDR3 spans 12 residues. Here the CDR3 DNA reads TGCAGTGCTAGTCAGCCCCAAGATACGCAGTATTTT. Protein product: CSASQPQDTQYF.

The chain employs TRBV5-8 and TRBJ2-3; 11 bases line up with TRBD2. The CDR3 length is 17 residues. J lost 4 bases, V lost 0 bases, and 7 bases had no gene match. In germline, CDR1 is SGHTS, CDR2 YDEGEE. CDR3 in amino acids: CASSLVLAGDGADTQYF. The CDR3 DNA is TGTGCCAGCAGCTTGGTACTAGCGGGAGATGGGGCAGATACGCAGTATTTT.

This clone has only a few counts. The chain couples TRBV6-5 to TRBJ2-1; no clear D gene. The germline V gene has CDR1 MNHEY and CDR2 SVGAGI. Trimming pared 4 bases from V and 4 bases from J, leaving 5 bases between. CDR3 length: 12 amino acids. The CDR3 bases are TGTGCCAGCAGTTTCCGATACAATGAGCAGTTCTTC. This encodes CASSFRYNEQFF.

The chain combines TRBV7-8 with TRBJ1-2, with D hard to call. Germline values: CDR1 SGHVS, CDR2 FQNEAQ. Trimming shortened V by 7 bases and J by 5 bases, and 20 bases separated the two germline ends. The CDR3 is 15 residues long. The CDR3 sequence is CASTPRVPDRYGYTF. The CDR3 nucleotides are TGTGCCAGCACCCCTAGGGTGCCGGATCGGTATGGCTACACCTTC.

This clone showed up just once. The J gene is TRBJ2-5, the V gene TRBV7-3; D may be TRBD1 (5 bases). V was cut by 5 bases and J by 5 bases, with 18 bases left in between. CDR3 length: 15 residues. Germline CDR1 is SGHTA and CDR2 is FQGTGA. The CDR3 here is CASSPGTGSWETQYF. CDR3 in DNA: TGTGCCAGCAGCCCAGGCACAGGTTCGTGGGAGACCCAGTACTTC.

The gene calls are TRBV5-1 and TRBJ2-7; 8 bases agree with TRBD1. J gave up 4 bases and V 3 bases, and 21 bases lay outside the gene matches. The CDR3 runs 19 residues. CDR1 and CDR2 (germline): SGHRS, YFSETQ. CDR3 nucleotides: TGCGCCAGCAGCTGGCACGGTCTTGCTAACAGGGGGAAGGGGTACGAGCAGTACTTC. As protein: CASSWHGLANRGKGYEQYF.

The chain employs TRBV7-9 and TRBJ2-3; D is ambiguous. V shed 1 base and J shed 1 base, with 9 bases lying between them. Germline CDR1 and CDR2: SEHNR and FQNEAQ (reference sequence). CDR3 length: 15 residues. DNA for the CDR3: TGTGCCAGCAGCTTAGGGTTGGGTCGCACAGATACGCAGTATTTT. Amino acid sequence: CASSLGLGRTDTQYF.

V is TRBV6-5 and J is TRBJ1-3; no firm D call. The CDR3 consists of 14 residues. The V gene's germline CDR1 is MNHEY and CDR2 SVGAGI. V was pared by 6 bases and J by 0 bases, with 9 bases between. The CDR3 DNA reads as TGTGCCAGCAGCGGCGTAAGCTCTGGAAACACCATATATTTT. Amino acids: CASSGVSSGNTIYF.

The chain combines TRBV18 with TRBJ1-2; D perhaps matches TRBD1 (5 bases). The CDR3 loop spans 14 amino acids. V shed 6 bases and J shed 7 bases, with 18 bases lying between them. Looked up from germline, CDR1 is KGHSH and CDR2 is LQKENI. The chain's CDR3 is CASSPDSGLGGYTF. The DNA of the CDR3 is TGTGCCAGCTCGCCGGATTCGGGGCTTGGTGGCTACACCTTC.

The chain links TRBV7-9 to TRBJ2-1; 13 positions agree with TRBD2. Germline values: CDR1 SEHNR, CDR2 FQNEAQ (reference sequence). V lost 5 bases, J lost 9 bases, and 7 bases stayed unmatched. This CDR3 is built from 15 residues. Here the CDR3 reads CASSRGTSGTGEQFF. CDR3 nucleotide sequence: TGTGCCAGCAGCAGAGGGACTAGCGGGACGGGTGAGCAGTTCTTC.

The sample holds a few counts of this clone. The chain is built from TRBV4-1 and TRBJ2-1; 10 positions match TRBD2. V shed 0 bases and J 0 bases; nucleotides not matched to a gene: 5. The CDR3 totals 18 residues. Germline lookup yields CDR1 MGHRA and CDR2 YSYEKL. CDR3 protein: CASSQEFWTSGSYNEQFF. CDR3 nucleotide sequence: TGCGCCAGCAGCCAAGAGTTCTGGACTAGCGGCTCCTACAATGAGCAGTTCTTC.

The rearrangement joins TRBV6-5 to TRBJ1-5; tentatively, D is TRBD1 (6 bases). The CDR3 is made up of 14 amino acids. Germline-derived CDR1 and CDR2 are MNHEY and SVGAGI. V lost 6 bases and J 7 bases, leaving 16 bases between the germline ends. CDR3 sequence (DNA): TGTGCCAGCAGCACGACAGGAGAGGGACAGCCCCAGCATTTT. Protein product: CASSTTGEGQPQHF.

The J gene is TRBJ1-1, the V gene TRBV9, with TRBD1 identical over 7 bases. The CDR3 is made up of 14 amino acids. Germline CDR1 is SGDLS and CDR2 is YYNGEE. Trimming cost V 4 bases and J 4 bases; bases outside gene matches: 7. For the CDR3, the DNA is TGTGCCAGCAGCTTTACAGGGGACGTCACTGAAGCTTTCTTT. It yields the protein CASSFTGDVTEAFF.

The CDR3 reads CASSTPGANYGYTF. The CDR3 coding sequence is TGTGCCAGCAGCACCCCCGGGGCTAACTATGGCTACACCTTC. V is TRBV5-6 and J is TRBJ1-2; D call uncertain. Germline lookup yields CDR1 SGHDT and CDR2 YYEEEE. CDR3 length: 14 amino acids. The V and J ends lost 4 bases and 0 bases respectively, with 10 bases between them.

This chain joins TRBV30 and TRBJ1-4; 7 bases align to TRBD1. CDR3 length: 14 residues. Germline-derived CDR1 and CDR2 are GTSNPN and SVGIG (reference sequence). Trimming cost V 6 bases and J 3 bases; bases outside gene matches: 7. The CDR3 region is CACDRESPNEKLFF. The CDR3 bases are TGTGCCTGCGACAGGGAATCCCCTAATGAAAAACTGTTTTTT.